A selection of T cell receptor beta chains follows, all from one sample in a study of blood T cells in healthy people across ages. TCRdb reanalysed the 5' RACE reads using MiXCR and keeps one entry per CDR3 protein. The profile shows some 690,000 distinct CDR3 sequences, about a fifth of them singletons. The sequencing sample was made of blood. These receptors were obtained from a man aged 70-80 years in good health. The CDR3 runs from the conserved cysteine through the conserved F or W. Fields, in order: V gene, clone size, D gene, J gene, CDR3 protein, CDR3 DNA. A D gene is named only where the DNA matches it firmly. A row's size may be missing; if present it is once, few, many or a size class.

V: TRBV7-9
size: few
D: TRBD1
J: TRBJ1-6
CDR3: CASRRDRTTGSYNSPLHF
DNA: TGTGCCAGCAGGAGGGACAGAACGACGGGGTCCTATAATTCACCCCTCCACTTT

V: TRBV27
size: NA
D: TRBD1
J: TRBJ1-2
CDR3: CASRHRQGGYGYTF
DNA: TGTGCCAGCAGACATCGACAGGGGGGCTATGGCTACACCTTC

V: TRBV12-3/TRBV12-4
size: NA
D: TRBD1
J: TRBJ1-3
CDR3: CASTKTGRRNTIYF
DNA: TGTGCCAGCACCAAGACAGGGAGGCGGAACACCATATATTTT

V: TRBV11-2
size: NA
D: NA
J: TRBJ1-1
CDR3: CASSLRQMNTEAFF
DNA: TGTGCCAGCAGCTTAAGACAGATGAACACTGAAGCTTTCTTT

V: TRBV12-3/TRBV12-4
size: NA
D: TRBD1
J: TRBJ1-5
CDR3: CASSPDRVDQPQHF
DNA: TGTGCCAGCAGTCCGGACAGGGTGGATCAGCCCCAGCATTTT

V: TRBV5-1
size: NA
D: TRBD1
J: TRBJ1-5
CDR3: CASSLEGGYQPQHF
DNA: TGCGCCAGCAGCTTGGAAGGGGGCTATCAGCCCCAGCATTTT

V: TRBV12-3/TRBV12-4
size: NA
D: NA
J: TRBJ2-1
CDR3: CASSRDFPSDEQFF
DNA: TGTGCCAGCAGCCGGGACTTCCCCTCGGATGAGCAGTTCTTC

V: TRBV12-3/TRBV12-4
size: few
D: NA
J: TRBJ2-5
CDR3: CASSFKGTQETQYF
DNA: TGTGCCAGCAGTTTCAAGGGGACTCAAGAGACCCAGTACTTC

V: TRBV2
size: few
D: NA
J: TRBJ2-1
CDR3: CASKSGRTYNEQFF
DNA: TGTGCCAGCAAAAGCGGGCGTACCTACAATGAGCAGTTCTTC

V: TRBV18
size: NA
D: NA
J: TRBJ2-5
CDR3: CASSPFPQETQYF
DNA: TGTGCCAGCTCACCTTTCCCCCAAGAGACCCAGTACTTC

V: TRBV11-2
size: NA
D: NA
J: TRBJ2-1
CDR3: CASKGGRANNEQFF
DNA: TGTGCCAGCAAAGGGGGGAGGGCGAACAATGAGCAGTTCTTC

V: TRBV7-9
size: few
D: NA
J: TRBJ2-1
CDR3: CASSLGTHRRRNEQFF
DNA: TGTGCCAGCAGCTTGGGGACTCACCGACGGCGCAATGAGCAGTTCTTC

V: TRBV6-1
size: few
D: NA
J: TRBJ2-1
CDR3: CASSAQNRDEQFF
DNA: TGTGCCAGCAGTGCCCAGAACCGGGATGAGCAGTTCTTC

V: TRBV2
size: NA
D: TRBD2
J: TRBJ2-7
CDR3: CASSEFGGGASYEQYF
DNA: TGTGCCAGCAGTGAATTCGGCGGGGGGGCTTCCTACGAGCAGTACTTC

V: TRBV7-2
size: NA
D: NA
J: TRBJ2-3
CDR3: CASSLVSSTDTQCF
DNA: TGTGCCAGCAGCTTAGTTAGTTCCACAGATACGCAGTGTTTT

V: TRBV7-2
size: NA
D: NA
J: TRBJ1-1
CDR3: CASSLKFGTEAFF
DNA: TGTGCCAGCAGCCTGAAATTCGGCACTGAAGCTTTCTTT

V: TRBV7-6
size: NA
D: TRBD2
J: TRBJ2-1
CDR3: CASSLEIRGRGYNEQFF
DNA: TGTGCCAGCAGCTTAGAGATACGGGGGAGGGGTTACAATGAGCAGTTCTTC

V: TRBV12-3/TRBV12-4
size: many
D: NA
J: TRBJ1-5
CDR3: CASSLRDQPQHF
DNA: TGTGCCAGCAGCCTACGGGATCAGCCCCAGCATTTT

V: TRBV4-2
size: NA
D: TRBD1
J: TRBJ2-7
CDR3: CASSQPPGQGTYEQYF
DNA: TGTGCCAGCAGCCAACCCCCGGGACAGGGGACGTACGAGCAGTACTTC

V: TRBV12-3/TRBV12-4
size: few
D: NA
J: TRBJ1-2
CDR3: CASSGMGGYTF
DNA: TGTGCCAGCAGTGGCATGGGAGGCTACACCTTC

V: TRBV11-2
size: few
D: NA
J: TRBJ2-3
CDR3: CASSSRGSLETDTQYF
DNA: TGTGCCAGCAGCTCCCGAGGGAGTTTGGAAACAGATACGCAGTATTTT

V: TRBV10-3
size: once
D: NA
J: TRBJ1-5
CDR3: CAISESLNQPQHF
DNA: TGTGCCATCAGTGAGTCCCTCAATCAGCCCCAGCATTTT

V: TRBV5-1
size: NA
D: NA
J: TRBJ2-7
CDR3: CASSLDRQVGYEQYF
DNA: TGCGCCAGCAGCTTGGATCGCCAGGTGGGATACGAGCAGTACTTC

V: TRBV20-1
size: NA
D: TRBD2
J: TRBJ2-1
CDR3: CSAPISGSPIYNEQFF
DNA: TGCAGTGCTCCTATTAGCGGGAGCCCGATCTACAATGAGCAGTTCTTC

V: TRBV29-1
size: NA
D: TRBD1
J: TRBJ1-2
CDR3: CSVDRQGGPNYGYTF
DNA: TGCAGTGTGGATCGACAGGGAGGTCCAAACTATGGCTACACCTTC

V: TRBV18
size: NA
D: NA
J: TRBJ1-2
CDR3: CASSPPSGSVYGYTF
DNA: TGTGCCAGCTCACCACCTTCGGGGTCGGTCTATGGCTACACCTTC

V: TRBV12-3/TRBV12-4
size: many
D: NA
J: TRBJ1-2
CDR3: CASSLPTGFYGYTF
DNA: TGTGCCAGCAGTCTACCGACAGGATTTTATGGCTACACCTTC

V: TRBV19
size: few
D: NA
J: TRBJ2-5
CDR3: CASSIPTNRETQYF
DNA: TGTGCCAGTAGTATCCCCACTAACCGAGAGACCCAGTACTTC

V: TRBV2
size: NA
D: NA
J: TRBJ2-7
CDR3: CASSVGRTYEQYF
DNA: TGTGCCAGCAGTGTCGGGCGTACCTACGAGCAGTACTTC

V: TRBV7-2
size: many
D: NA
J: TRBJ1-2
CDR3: CASSLSPSGYTF
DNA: TGTGCCAGCAGCTTATCTCCTTCTGGCTACACCTTC

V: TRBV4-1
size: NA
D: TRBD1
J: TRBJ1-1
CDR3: CASSHWTGRDTEAFF
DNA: TGCGCCAGCAGCCATTGGACAGGGAGGGACACTGAAGCTTTCTTT

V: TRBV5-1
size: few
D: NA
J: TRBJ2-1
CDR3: CASSLADSPYNEQFF
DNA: TGCGCCAGCAGCTTGGCGGACAGCCCCTACAATGAGCAGTTCTTC

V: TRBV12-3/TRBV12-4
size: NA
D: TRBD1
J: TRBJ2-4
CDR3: CASSFSDRRAKNIQYF
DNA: TGTGCCAGCAGTTTCTCGGACAGGCGTGCCAAAAACATTCAGTACTTC

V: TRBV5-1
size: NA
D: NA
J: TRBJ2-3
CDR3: CASRTAVGGTDTQYF
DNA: TGCGCCAGCAGGACCGCGGTCGGGGGCACAGATACGCAGTATTTT

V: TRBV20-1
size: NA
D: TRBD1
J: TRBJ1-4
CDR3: CSSRQGHNEKLFF
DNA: TGCAGCTCCAGACAGGGTCATAATGAAAAACTGTTTTTT

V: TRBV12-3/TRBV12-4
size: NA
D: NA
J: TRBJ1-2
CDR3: CASSPPGRSGGYTF
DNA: TGTGCCAGCAGCCCCCCTGGGAGGTCGGGTGGCTACACCTTC

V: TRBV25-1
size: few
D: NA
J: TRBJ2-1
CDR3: CASTITGRHEQFF
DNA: TGTGCCAGCACCATAACCGGTAGGCATGAGCAGTTCTTC

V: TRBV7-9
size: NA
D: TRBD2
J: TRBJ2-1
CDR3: CASSTTTAGNYNEQFF
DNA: TGTGCCAGCAGCACCACGACAGCGGGGAACTACAATGAGCAGTTCTTC

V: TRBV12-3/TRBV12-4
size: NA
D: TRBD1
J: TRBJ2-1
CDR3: CASSWTGSSCNEQFF
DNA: TGTGCCAGCAGTTGGACAGGGAGCTCCTGCAATGAGCAGTTCTTC

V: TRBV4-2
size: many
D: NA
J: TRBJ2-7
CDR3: CASSQERGILGEQYF
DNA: TGTGCCAGCAGCCAAGAAAGGGGCATCCTGGGGGAGCAGTACTTC

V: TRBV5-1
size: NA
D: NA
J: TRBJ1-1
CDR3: CASSLRSDTEAFF
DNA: TGCGCCAGCAGCTTGAGATCCGACACTGAAGCTTTCTTT

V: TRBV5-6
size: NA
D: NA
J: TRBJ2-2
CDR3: CASSLNTGATNTGELFF
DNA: TGTGCCAGCAGTCTGAACACCGGGGCTACCAACACCGGGGAGCTGTTTTTT

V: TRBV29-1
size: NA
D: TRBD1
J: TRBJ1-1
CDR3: CSVRQGQGVNTEAFF
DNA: TGCAGCGTCCGCCAAGGACAGGGGGTGAACACTGAAGCTTTCTTT

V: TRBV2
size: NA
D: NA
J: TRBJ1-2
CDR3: CASSVLTGHGCTF
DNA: TGTGCCAGCAGTGTTCTTACAGGCCATGGCTGCACCTTC

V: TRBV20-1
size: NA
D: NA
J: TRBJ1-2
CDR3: CSARFGRSGYGYTF
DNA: TGCAGTGCTAGATTCGGACGTAGTGGTTATGGCTACACCTTC

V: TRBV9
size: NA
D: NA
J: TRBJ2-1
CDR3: CASSVAGGVNGNEQFF
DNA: TGTGCCAGCAGCGTAGCTGGGGGAGTGAATGGCAATGAGCAGTTCTTC

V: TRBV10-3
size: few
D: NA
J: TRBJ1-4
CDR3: CAISESGGTNEKLFF
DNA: TGTGCCATCAGTGAGTCCGGGGGAACTAATGAAAAACTGTTTTTT

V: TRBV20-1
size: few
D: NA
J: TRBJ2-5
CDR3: CSAIIKETQYF
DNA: TGCAGTGCTATTATTAAAGAGACCCAGTACTTC

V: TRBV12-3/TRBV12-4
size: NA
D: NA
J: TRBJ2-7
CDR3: CASSLLGIPHEQYF
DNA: TGTGCCAGCAGTTTGCTTGGGATTCCCCACGAGCAGTACTTC

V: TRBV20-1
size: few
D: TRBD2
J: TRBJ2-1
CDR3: CSARSSGGYNEQFF
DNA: TGCAGTGCTAGGTCGAGCGGGGGGTACAATGAGCAGTTCTTC

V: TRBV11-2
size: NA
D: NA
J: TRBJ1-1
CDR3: CASRYTGGGTEAFF
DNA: TGTGCCAGCAGGTATACGGGGGGCGGCACTGAAGCTTTCTTT

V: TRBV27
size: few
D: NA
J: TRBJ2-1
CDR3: CASSLSFGNEQFF
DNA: TGTGCCAGCAGTTTATCGTTCGGAAATGAGCAGTTCTTC

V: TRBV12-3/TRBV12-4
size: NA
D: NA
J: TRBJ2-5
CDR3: CASQLRTETQYF
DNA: TGTGCCAGCCAACTCCGGACAGAGACCCAGTACTTC

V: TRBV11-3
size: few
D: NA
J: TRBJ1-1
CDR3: CASSRPPGNTEAFF
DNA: TGTGCCAGCAGCCGTCCGCCAGGGAACACTGAAGCTTTCTTT

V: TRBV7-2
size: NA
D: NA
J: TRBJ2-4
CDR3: CASSLIAGKAKNIQYF
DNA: TGTGCCAGCAGCTTAATCGCAGGAAAAGCCAAAAACATTCAGTACTTC

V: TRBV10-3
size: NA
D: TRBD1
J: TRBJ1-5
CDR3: CAISAAGGPNQPQHF
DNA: TGTGCCATCAGTGCCGCAGGGGGCCCCAATCAGCCCCAGCATTTT

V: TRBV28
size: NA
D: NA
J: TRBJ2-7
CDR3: CASRETGHSYEQYF
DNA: TGTGCCAGCAGGGAGACAGGCCACTCCTACGAGCAGTACTTC